This T cell receptor (beta chain) derives from a study of a mutant IDH1 vaccine in newly diagnosed glioma. Study context: Patients got their first vaccination 4-6 weeks after radiotherapy alone, or with temozolomide cycles.

Germline V lookup: CDR1 MDHEN, CDR2 SYDVKM. The V end lost 2 bases, the J end lost 3 bases, and 7 bases lay between the germline ends. This CDR3 is built from 13 residues. The time point denotes: week 11, during vaccination. Vaccine doses each comprised 300 ug of mutant IDH1 20-mer peptide, with topical imiquimod. Measured with immunoSEQ multiplex PCR; TCRdb has only the in-frame clones, and not every one. Seen here are fewer than 45,000 clones, about four fifths observed once, and the top ten hold around 2.4%. Regarding this clone: The antigen remains undetermined.

Study conclusions and caveats: There were vaccine-induced immune responses in just over 90% of the patients. Pseudoprogression seemed unlinked to shifts in top peripheral T cell clonotypes.

The TCR originated in a man aged 40-55 years with glioma. This specimen was PBMCs, taken from a glioma patient whose treatment included an IDH1 peptide vaccine. V and J are TRBV28 and TRBJ1-1; D is unresolved. DNA for the CDR3: TGTGCCAGCAGTTTACGCAGTCACACTGAAGCTTTCTTT. Encoded protein: CASSLRSHTEAFF.